By frequency in the sample, the clone carrying this T cell receptor beta chain is medium-sized. Its cognate antigen is unknown. The data originate from a study of tumor-infiltrating lymphocytes in localized non-small cell lung cancer. Study-level results: Not all patients were TCR sequenced, owing to tissue quantity.

Sequencing was performed with immunoSEQ multiplex PCR; in TCRdb, only in-frame clones are kept and a portion is missing. Altogether thousands of clones are present, over 40% being singletons, with the ten largest covering roughly 19%. The CDR3 consists of 15 residues. V lost 5 bases and J 1 base, leaving 13 bases between the germline ends. Germline CDR1 reads SGHTA; CDR2 reads FQGNSA. Input material: uninvolved lung tissue not adjacent to the tumor. This TCR was recovered from a human donor with non-small cell lung cancer. The V and J genes are TRBV7-2 and TRBJ2-3, with a possible D match to TRBD1 (5 bases). DNA for the CDR3: TGTGCCAGCAGCCCCGACAGCCTAGGCACAGATACGCAGTATTTT. This translates into CASSPDSLGTDTQYF.